This TCR beta chain emerged from a study of blood T cell repertoires in COVID-19. Background on the study: PBMCs, B-cell-depleted T cells, or T cells were the source of the cDNA or gDNA that made up the material.

Cohort allocation depended upon clinical history that participants reported. Libraries were prepared by immunoSEQ multiplex PCR; TCRdb keeps only in-frame clonotypes and omits some of them. This sample carries around 250,000 clones, approximately 90% of them seen once, and the ten largest clones take over 4%. Deletions cut 0 bases from V and 5 bases from J, with 5 bases between. Germline CDR1 and CDR2: LNHDA and SQIVND (reference sequence). This CDR3 contains 12 residues. This clonotype was sampled from a woman aged 25 to 39 who had recovered from COVID-19. The chain links TRBV19 to TRBJ2-7; no clear D gene. Material for sequencing was PBMCs or T cells enriched from blood (not recorded which). The CDR3 region is CASSIDGNEQYF. The DNA of the CDR3 is TGTGCCAGTAGTATAGATGGCAACGAGCAGTACTTC.